The T cell receptor (beta chain) under discussion was sequenced for a study of T cells in Graves' hyperthyroidism and ophthalmopathy. About the research overall: Before treatment of any kind, peripheral blood was taken at initial diagnosis. Study conclusions and caveats: Clonotypes that were expanded in thyroid above 0.001 mostly appeared in blood too. Ophthalmopathy got predicted by the model a median about six months before its onset.

RNA transcripts yielded amplified TCR beta CDR3 regions. TCR CDR3 underwent first-round RT-PCR with the HTBI primer set. TCRdb called the multiplex PCR reads again in MiXCR, with one record for every CDR3 protein. Here the sample spans about 410,000 distinct CDR3 sequences, about 14% being singletons. This clonotype was counted at least ten times. Its specificity is not known. The CDR3 is 14 amino acids. V trimming: 6 bases; J trimming: 2 bases; junction bases outside the gene matches: 7. CDR1 is MNHEY, CDR2 SMNVEV, per germline (reference sequence). Individuals with ophthalmopathy presented a Clinical Activity Score of at least 3, a NOSPECS grade of at least 4 and a duration under 3 months.

Sequencing was carried out using blood. The sequence was obtained from a man aged 18-30 years with Graves' ophthalmopathy. The chain has TRBV27 and TRBJ2-7; 7 positions agree with TRBD2. As DNA, the CDR3 is TGTGCCAGCAGCCCCCGGGAGGACCCCTACGAGCAGTACTTC. This encodes CASSPREDPYEQYF.